This T cell receptor beta chain comes out of a study of T cells in Graves' hyperthyroidism and ophthalmopathy. CDR1 and CDR2 (germline): WSHSY, SAAADI. V was pared by 5 bases and J by 4 bases, with 4 bases of the junction left unmatched. The CDR3 totals 14 residues. Amplified TCR beta CDR3 regions derived from RNA transcripts. Carried out on the TCR CDR3, a first-round RT-PCR used the HTBI primer set. TCRdb processed the multiplex PCR reads anew with MiXCR; each CDR3 protein has one entry. The table includes about 210,000 distinct CDR3 sequences, approximately 20% detected once. The chain is built from TRBV10-2 and TRBJ1-2, with 10 positions matching TRBD1. The clonotype was recovered from a man aged 35 to 55 with Graves' hyperthyroidism. Source material: blood. The CDR3 protein is CASSTGQGFYGYTF. The DNA for the CDR3 is TGCGCCAGCAGTACGGGACAGGGGTTCTATGGCTACACCTTC.